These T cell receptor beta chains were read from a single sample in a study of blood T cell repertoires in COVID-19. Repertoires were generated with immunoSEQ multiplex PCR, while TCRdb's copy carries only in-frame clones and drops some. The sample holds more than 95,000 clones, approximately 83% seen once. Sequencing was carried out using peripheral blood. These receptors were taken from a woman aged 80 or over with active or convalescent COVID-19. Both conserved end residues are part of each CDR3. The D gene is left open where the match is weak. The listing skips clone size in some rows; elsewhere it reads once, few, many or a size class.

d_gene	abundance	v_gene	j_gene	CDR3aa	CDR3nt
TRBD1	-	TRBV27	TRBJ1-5	CASSAPTGGNQPQHF	TGTGCCAGCAGTGCCCCGACAGGGGGGAATCAGCCCCAGCATTTT
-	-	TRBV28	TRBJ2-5	CASSFGSLTQETQYF	TGTGCCAGCAGTTTTGGCTCGTTAACCCAAGAGACCCAGTACTTC
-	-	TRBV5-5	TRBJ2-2	CASSLAWNTGELFF	TGTGCCAGCAGCTTGGCTTGGAACACCGGGGAGCTGTTTTTT
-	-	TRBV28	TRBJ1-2	CASSLYAGTKDGYTF	TGTGCCAGCAGTTTGTACGCCGGGACAAAGGATGGCTACACCTTC
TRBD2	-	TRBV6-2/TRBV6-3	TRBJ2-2	CASSDGLAGGNTGELFF	TGTGCCAGCAGTGACGGACTAGCGGGGGGAAACACCGGGGAGCTGTTTTTT
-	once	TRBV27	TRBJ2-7	CASSFTGVNYEQYF	TGTGCCAGCAGTTTTACCGGGGTTAACTACGAGCAGTACTTC
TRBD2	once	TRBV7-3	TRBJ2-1	CASSLLAGLHEEQFF	TGTGCCAGCAGCTTACTAGCGGGCCTCCACGAAGAGCAGTTCTTC
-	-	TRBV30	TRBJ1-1	CAWSVMGGAFF	TGTGCCTGGAGTGTTATGGGGGGAGCTTTCTTT
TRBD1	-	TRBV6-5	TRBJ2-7	CASSYTGGAPYEQYF	TGTGCCAGCAGTTATACAGGGGGCGCTCCCTACGAGCAGTACTTC
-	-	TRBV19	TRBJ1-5	CASRTGLGNQPQHF	TGTGCCAGTAGAACAGGGTTGGGAAATCAGCCCCAGCATTTT
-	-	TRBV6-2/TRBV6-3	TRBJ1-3	CASSIDGTFSGNTIYF	TGTGCCAGCAGCATCGACGGGACATTCTCTGGAAACACCATATATTTT
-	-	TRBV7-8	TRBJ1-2	CASSLSVSQGVGKRPYGYTF	TGTGCCAGCAGCCTTAGTGTCTCCCAAGGGGTTGGTAAAAGGCCATATGGCTACACCTTC
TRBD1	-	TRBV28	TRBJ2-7	CASSSGQGYEQYF	TGTGCCAGCAGTTCGGGACAGGGTTACGAGCAGTACTTC
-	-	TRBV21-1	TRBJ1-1	CASSATGLAFF	TGTGCCAGCAGCGCCACAGGGTTGGCTTTCTTT
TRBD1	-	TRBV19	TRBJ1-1	CASRPDRGNTEAFF	TGTGCCAGTAGGCCGGACAGGGGCAACACTGAAGCTTTCTTT
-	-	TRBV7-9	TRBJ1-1	CASSPRGPDTEAFF	TGTGCCAGCAGCCCGAGAGGTCCTGATACTGAAGCTTTCTTT
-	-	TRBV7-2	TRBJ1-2	CASSLRGTNYGYTF	TGTGCCAGCAGCCTCAGGGGTACCAACTATGGCTACACCTTC
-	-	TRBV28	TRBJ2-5	CASSLWASQETQYF	TGTGCCAGCAGTTTATGGGCCAGCCAAGAGACCCAGTACTTC
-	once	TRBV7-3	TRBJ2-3	CASSLRGNTDTQYF	TGTGCCAGCAGCTTACGGGGGAACACAGATACGCAGTATTTT
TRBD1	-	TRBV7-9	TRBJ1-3	CASSVQGTGNTIYF	TGTGCCAGCAGTGTACAGGGGACAGGAAACACCATATATTTT
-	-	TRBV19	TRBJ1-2	CASSTGFDYGYTF	TGTGCCAGTAGTACGGGTTTTGACTATGGCTACACCTTC
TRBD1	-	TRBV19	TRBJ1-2	CASSTLPGQGQGGYTF	TGTGCCAGTAGTACCCTCCCAGGACAGGGGCAGGGTGGCTACACCTTC
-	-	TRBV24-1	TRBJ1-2	CATSGSGQKRGYTF	TGTGCCACCAGTGGTTCCGGACAGAAGAGGGGCTACACCTTC
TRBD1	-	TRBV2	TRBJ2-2	CASTETTGDGRELFF	TGTGCCAGCACTGAGACGACAGGGGATGGCAGGGAGCTGTTTTTT
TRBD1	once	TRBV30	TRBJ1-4	CAWSFPDRVNEKLFF	TGTGCCTGGAGTTTCCCCGACAGGGTTAATGAAAAACTGTTTTTT
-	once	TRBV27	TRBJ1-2	CASSPSPGQRANYGYTF	TGTGCCAGCAGTCCGTCCCCCGGACAACGAGCTAACTATGGCTACACCTTC
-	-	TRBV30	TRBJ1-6	CAWIVGGANSPLHF	TGTGCCTGGATCGTCGGGGGGGCTAATTCACCCCTCCACTTT
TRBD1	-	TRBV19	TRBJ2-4	CASTPPGQRDIQYF	TGTGCCAGTACCCCCCCGGGACAGAGGGACATTCAGTACTTC
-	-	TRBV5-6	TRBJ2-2	CASSLRGRNTGELFF	TGTGCCAGCAGCTTGAGGGGAAGGAACACCGGGGAGCTGTTTTTT
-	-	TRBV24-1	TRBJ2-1	CATSGGGTGDEQFF	TGTGCCACCAGTGGTGGGGGAACGGGGGATGAGCAGTTCTTC
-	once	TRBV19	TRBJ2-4	CASRIHGGVNIQYF	TGTGCCAGTAGAATACACGGCGGGGTTAACATTCAGTACTTC
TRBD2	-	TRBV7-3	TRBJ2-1	CASSFGLADEQFF	TGTGCCAGCAGCTTCGGACTAGCAGATGAGCAGTTCTTC
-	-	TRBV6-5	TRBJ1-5	CASSNGQPQHF	TGTGCCAGCAGCAACGGTCAGCCCCAGCATTTT
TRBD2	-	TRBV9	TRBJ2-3	CASSAQRLAGGDTQYF	TGTGCCAGCAGCGCCCAGAGACTAGCGGGGGGGGATACGCAGTATTTT
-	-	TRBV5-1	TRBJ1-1	CASSLGSGKNTEAFF	TGCGCCAGCAGCTTGGGGTCAGGGAAGAACACTGAAGCTTTCTTT
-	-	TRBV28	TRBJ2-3	CASRTGGSGDTQYF	TGTGCCAGCAGGACAGGCGGGTCGGGCGATACGCAGTATTTT
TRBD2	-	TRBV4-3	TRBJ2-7	CASSQDSTSGSIDEQYF	TGCGCCAGCAGCCAAGATTCGACTAGCGGGAGCATCGACGAGCAGTACTTC
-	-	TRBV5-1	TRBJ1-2	CASTSGDFPWDYTF	TGCGCCAGCACCTCAGGGGATTTTCCCTGGGACTACACCTTC
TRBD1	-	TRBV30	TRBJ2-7	CALDDRGTTYEQYF	TGTGCCTTGGATGACAGGGGGACTACCTACGAGCAGTACTTC
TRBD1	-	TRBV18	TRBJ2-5	CASSPPETGGETQYF	TGTGCCAGCTCACCACCCGAGACAGGGGGCGAGACCCAGTACTTC
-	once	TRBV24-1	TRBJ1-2	CATSDFRGSRGYTF	TGTGCCACCAGTGATTTTAGAGGGAGCCGGGGCTACACCTTC